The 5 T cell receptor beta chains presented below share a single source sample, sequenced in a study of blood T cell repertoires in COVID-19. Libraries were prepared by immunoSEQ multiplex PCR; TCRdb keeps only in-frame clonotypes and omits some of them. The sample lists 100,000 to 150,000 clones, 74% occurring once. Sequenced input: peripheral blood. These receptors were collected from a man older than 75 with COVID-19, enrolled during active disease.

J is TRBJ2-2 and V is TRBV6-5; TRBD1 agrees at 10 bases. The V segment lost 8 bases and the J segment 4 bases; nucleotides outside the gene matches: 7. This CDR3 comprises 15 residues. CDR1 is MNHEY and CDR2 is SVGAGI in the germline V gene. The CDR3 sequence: CASGRQGASTGELFF. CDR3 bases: TGTGCCAGCGGCAGACAGGGGGCGAGCACCGGGGAGCTGTTTTTT.

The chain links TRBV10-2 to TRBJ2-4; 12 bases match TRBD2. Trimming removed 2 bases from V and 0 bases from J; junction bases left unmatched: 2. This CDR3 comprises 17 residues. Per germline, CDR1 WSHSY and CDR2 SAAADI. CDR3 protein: CASSETGLAGAKNIQYF. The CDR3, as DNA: TGCGCCAGCAGTGAGACGGGACTAGCGGGAGCCAAAAACATTCAGTACTTC.

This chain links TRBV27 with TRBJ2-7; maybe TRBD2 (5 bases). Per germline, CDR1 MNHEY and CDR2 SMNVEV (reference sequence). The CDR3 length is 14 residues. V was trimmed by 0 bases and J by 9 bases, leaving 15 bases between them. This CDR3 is CASSLSRGFEGQYF. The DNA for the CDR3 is TGTGCCAGCAGTTTATCAAGAGGGTTCGAGGGGCAGTACTTC.

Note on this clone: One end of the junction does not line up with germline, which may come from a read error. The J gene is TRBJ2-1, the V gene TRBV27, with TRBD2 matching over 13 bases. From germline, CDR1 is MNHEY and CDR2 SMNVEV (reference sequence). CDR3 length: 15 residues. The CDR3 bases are TGTGCCAGCAGTGTATCGGGACTAGCGGGAAACGGGCAGTTCTTC. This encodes CASSVSGLAGNGQFF.

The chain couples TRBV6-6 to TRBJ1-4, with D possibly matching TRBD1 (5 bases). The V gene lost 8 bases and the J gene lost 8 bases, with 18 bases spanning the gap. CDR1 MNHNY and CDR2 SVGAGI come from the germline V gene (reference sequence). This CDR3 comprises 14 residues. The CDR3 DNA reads TGTGCCAGCTACACCGGGACTGCTTTGGAAAAACTGTTTTTT. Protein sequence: CASYTGTALEKLFF.